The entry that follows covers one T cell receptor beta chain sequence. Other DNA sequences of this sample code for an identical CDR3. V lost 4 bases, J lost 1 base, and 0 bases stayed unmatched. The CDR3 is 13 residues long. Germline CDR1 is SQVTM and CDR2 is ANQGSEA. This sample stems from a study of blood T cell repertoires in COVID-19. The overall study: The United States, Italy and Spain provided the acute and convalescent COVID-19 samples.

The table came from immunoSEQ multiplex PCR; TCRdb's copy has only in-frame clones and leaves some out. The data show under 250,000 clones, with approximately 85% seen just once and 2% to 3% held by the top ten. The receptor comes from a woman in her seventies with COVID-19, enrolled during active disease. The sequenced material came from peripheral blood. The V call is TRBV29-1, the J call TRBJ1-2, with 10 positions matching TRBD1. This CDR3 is CSVGTGGNYGYTF. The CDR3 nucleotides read TGCAGCGTTGGGACAGGGGGTAACTATGGCTACACCTTC.